These T cell receptor beta chains were read from a single sample in a study of blood T cells in healthy people across ages. TCRdb reanalysed the 5' RACE reads using MiXCR and keeps one entry per CDR3 protein. This sample yields about 800,000 distinct CDR3 sequences, of which 25% are seen a single time; approximately 3.7% belongs to the top ten. Separately, the same data were catalogued under a study of T cells of mothers and their children.

Sample: blood. The receptors were sampled from a boy younger than 18 in good health. Each CDR3 is given with its conserved first and last residue. Each record gives: clone size, V gene, D gene, J gene, CDR3 length, CDR3 DNA, CDR3 protein. The D gene is left open where the match is weak. Expanded clones are given a class, and other clones once, few, many or no size at all.

>-|TRBV6-5|-|TRBJ2-6|14
TGTGCCAGCAGTTGGGTGCCTGGGGCCAACGTCCTGACTTTC
CASSWVPGANVLTF
>-|TRBV7-3|-|TRBJ2-1|16
TGTGCCAGCAGCTTAGTGGGTGGAGATGAATACAATGAGCAGTTCTTC
CASSLVGGDEYNEQFF
>-|TRBV28|-|TRBJ2-1|12
TGTGCCAGCAGTTCCCGGGGGTTCGAGCAGTTCTTC
CASSSRGFEQFF
>few|TRBV4-1|-|TRBJ2-1|15
TGCGCCAGCAGCCACTCGACAGGCGATTACAATGAGCAGTTCTTC
CASSHSTGDYNEQFF
>-|TRBV3-1|TRBD1|TRBJ1-3|16
TGTGCCAGCAGCCAAGCGACAGGGCGGCGCGGAAACACCATATATTTT
CASSQATGRRGNTIYF
>-|TRBV25-1|-|TRBJ2-1|14
TGTGCCAGCAGTGGTAGCGGAGCATTCAATGAGCAGTTCTTC
CASSGSGAFNEQFF
>-|TRBV20-1|TRBD1|TRBJ2-7|12
TGCAGTGCTGTCCAGGGGGCGCGGGAGCAGTACTTC
CSAVQGAREQYF
>-|TRBV2|TRBD1|TRBJ2-7|15
TGTGCCAGCAGTGAACAGGGACAGAGCTCCTACGAGCAGTACTTC
CASSEQGQSSYEQYF
>-|TRBV6-1|TRBD1|TRBJ2-7|15
TGTGCCAGCAGTTCCACAGGGGATAGCTCCTACGAGCAGTACTTC
CASSSTGDSSYEQYF
>-|TRBV29-1|TRBD2|TRBJ2-7|14
TGCAGCGTGGCTAGCGGCGAAAGCTCCTACGAGCAGTACTTC
CSVASGESSYEQYF
>-|TRBV6-5|-|TRBJ1-5|14
TGTGCCTCAAAACGGGGGGCCCCCAATCAGCCCCAGCATTTT
CASKRGAPNQPQHF
>-|TRBV20-1|-|TRBJ2-7|16
TGCAGTGCTGAATCAGAAGGGACTTTAGCCTCCTACGAGCAGTACTTC
CSAESEGTLASYEQYF
>once|TRBV4-3|-|TRBJ2-1|14
TGCGCCAGCAGCCAAGTGTCAGGGATCAATGAGCAGTTCTTC
CASSQVSGINEQFF
>few|TRBV12-3/TRBV12-4|-|TRBJ2-4|15
TGTGCCAGCAGTTTTACGGGAGAGGCCAAAAACATTCAGTACTTC
CASSFTGEAKNIQYF
>few|TRBV7-2|-|TRBJ2-3|16
TGTGCCAGCAGCCGACGGGGGACAGTCGGAGGAGATACGCAGTATTTT
CASSRRGTVGGDTQYF
>few|TRBV5-1|-|TRBJ1-1|14
TGCGCCAGCAGCTGGGGCGGGTCCGACACTGAAGCTTTCTTT
CASSWGGSDTEAFF
>-|TRBV20-1|-|TRBJ1-4|17
TGCAGTGCTAGAGATCCGGGCAGCGTCCAAACTAATGAAAAACTGTTTTTT
CSARDPGSVQTNEKLFF
>-|TRBV10-3|TRBD2|TRBJ2-3|14
TGTGCCATTAAAGCGGGGGCTAGCACAGATACGCAGTATTTT
CAIKAGASTDTQYF
>-|TRBV12-3/TRBV12-4|-|TRBJ1-4|14
TGTGCCAGCAGCAGGACCATTGGGGATGAAAAACTGTTTTTT
CASSRTIGDEKLFF
>-|TRBV7-2|TRBD2|TRBJ2-3|15
TGTGCCAGCAGCTTAGCACTAGCGGGGTCAAATACGCAGTATTTT
CASSLALAGSNTQYF
>few|TRBV21-1|-|TRBJ1-5|12
TGTGCCAGCGGGGATGGGGATCAGCCCCAGCATTTT
CASGDGDQPQHF
>-|TRBV28|TRBD1|TRBJ2-7|13
TGTGCCAGTGGGACAGACCTCTTCTACGAGCAGTACTTC
CASGTDLFYEQYF
>-|TRBV5-1|TRBD1|TRBJ2-2|17
TGCGCCAGCAGCTTGTGGTCAGGGGGCGTGAACACCGGGGAGCTGTTTTTT
CASSLWSGGVNTGELFF